The clone carrying this T cell receptor beta chain was seen only a few times. What it recognizes is unknown. Both peripheral blood and punch biopsies of lesional scalp skin were obtained from patients who had alopecia areata. This specimen belongs to a study of CD8+ T cells in alopecia areata. Study information: Treated patients were dosed with oral tofacitinib, taking 5 to 10 mg twice daily. Study-wide points: It was lesional scalp, especially alopecia totalis/universalis, that showed higher clonality than normal scalp. Resident alphabeta T-cell populations of normal skin are likewise subject to sequencing in scalp samples.

Once RNA had been extracted, it was reverse transcribed into cDNA to act as the sequencing template. Assay used: immunoSEQ multiplex PCR; TCRdb lists only in-frame clones, some missing. Among some 130,000 clones, 49% were seen once, and the ten largest hold roughly 20%. Trimming removed 3 bases from V and 2 bases from J, with 7 bases in between. The CDR3 has 13 amino acids. Per the germline V gene, CDR1 is MNHNS and CDR2 is SASEGT. The chain links TRBV6-1 to TRBJ1-2; no definite D call. The sequencing here drew on CD8+ T cells sorted from blood, taken at week 0. The source is a human donor with alopecia areata. The CDR3 is CASSDGENYGYTF. Here the CDR3 DNA reads TGTGCCAGCAGTGACGGAGAGAACTATGGCTACACCTTC.